The clone carrying this T cell receptor beta chain was detected only a few times. The antigen is unknown. This record comes from a study of neurological immune-mediated disorders. General study results and limits: Sharing of CDR3 amino acid sequences among expanded clones across subjects was absent, suggesting private repertoires in all groups.

The unsorted libraries had their origin in 2 million PBMCs stored at -80 C. Over 190 million TCR-beta sequences (from 15-18 subjects) were yielded by each sequencing run. TCRdb reprocessed the 5' RACE reads via MiXCR and lists one record per CDR3 protein. The sample lists about 21,000 distinct CDR3 sequences, 15% occurring once. Trimming cost V 3 bases and J 4 bases, with 6 bases left between them. The CDR3 is 12 amino acids. The TCR was taken from a female donor with HTLV-1-associated myelopathy (HAM/TSP). Specimen: PBMCs. V usage is TRBV12-3 or TRBV12-4 and J usage is TRBJ2-5; no firm D call. DNA of the CDR3: TGTGCCAGCAGTTTCGACGGAGAGACCCAGTACTTC. Amino acids: CASSFDGETQYF.